The entry that follows covers one T cell receptor beta chain sequence. It has no known antigen specificity. The record has no base qualities; no much larger clone is one base away. Libraries were built with the immunoSEQ multiplex PCR assay. The multiplex PCR relied on a mix of 60 forward primers for TCR Vbeta segments and 13 reverse primers for TCR Jbeta segments. The CDR3 region of rearranged TCR beta genes was amplified from genomic DNA by a multiplex PCR assay. The Illumina HiSeq System was used to sequence the amplified TCR beta libraries as 87-base-pair reads. As for how the authors treated the data: A later analysis counted tens of millions of unique TCR beta chains across the 666 repertoires, and some 11 million of these chains were shared by at least two donors. To remove PCR and sequencing errors, raw reads were error-corrected and collapsed into unique sequences using a nearest-neighbor algorithm that merged closely related sequences. CDR3 sequences were aligned to IMGT reference sequences to assign V, D and J gene segments. For a sequence to be retained, a match of at least six nucleotides was required to both a V gene segment and a J gene segment. A rearrangement counted as productive if the CDR3 had no stop codons and remained in frame with V and J, and every other rearrangement counted as non-productive. CDR3 was defined according to IMGT convention as the region running from the second conserved V-encoded cysteine to the conserved J-encoded phenylalanine. The earlier analysis of some 540 of the donors excluded any sequence lacking an unambiguous match to a single V gene segment. In an earlier analysis of a few hundred of the donors, a V segment was called functional when productive rearrangements were above 56.7%, and segregating when the standard deviation between donors exceeded 5%. A statistical classification framework was built for diagnosing cytomegalovirus status from the catalog of TCR beta chain sequences. In a later analysis, V and J genes were assigned by comparing TCR nucleotide sequences against IMGT/GENE-DB human TR gene sequences. The TCRdist pipeline was used in a later analysis to assign CDR3 sequences and most-parsimonious VDJ recombination scenarios. In a later analysis, each TCR beta chain was defined by its CDR3 amino acid sequence together with its V-gene family, and reads lacking a unique V-gene family were excluded. A later analysis removed several hundred highly shared, low-generation-probability nucleotide sequences to deal with suspected cross-contamination and a sequencing artifact. In a later analysis, a clonal expansion index was calculated for each public chain from normalized within-repertoire ranks of inferred template counts. In a later analysis, generation probabilities were computed with a VDJ recombination model fitted to out-of-frame rearrangements, and the resulting probabilities were checked against IGoR. A later analysis scored TCR-TCR, TCR-HLA and TCR-CMV co-occurrence with hypergeometric tests, applying a repertoire-size bias correction to TCR pairs. False discovery rates were estimated in a later analysis by permuting HLA or CMV assignments 20 times. In a later analysis, co-occurring TCRs were grouped with DBSCAN, and TCRdist sequence similarity was added when clustering was performed within HLA-allele-positive subsets. Repertoires with fewer than 30,000 or more than 120,000 public chains, plus five repertoires with anomalous nucleotide sharing, were excluded from co-occurrence clustering. TCRdb took this table from immuneACCESS and kept in-frame rearrangements with V and J called. Such tables lack part of the clones; where checked against another copy, unresolved V genes explain under half of the gap, and the rest is unexplained. The D gene and trimming were derived from the DNA, and the V and J assignments and clone size from that table. A total of approximately 130,000 clones appear in this sample, 75% to 85% of them only once. 2% to 3% of the sample comes from the top ten.

The data are from a study of cytomegalovirus exposure and HLA in healthy donors (dated by TCRdb to about 2017). For the study in its entirety: In an earlier analysis of roughly 500 of the donors, around 290 Gb of sequence data and roughly 100 million unique TCR beta sequences from 180 million or so T cells were reported. Roughly 300 gigabases of sequencing data and roughly 90 million unique TCR sequences were included in an early release covering roughly 600 HLA-typed donors. The genetic ancestry cluster associated with self-reported Caucasian donors included about 81% of the 398 genotyped donors. The study aimed to test whether cataloging public T cell receptors could reveal signatures of past pathogen exposure. The T cell repertoires of several hundred subjects were profiled by immunosequencing and related to cytomegalovirus serostatus. A separate validation cohort of 100 to 150 different subjects was used in addition to the approximately 700-subject first cohort. To predict cytomegalovirus infection status, the study combined high-throughput TCR immunosequencing, statistical association of individual TCRs with disease status, and machine learning. To study patterns of TCR occurrence, a later analysis re-analyzed previously published TCR beta repertoires from just over 650 donors and added high-resolution HLA genotyping. Rather than drawing on any new phenotypic data, the later analysis identified candidate immune exposures from TCR beta sequences and the way those sequences occurred across donors. In an earlier analysis of a few hundred of the donors, high-throughput TCR beta sequencing was used to judge whether each TCR beta V gene segment behaved as functional or pseudogenic. Donor age, sex, ethnicity and CMV serostatus were compiled together with the repertoire data. In a later genetic analysis, genome-wide SNP genotypes for about 55% of the 666 donors were used, and that subset was treated as a discovery cohort. All discovery cohort repertoires had been generated using a single sequencing platform. Class I and class II HLA loci were covered by the typing at four-digit resolution. The number of donors typed differed by locus, with roughly 620-640 for A, B, C, DRB1 and DQB1, roughly 550 for DQA1, over 600 for DPA1, and some 450 for DPB1. A handful of DR-DQ haplotypes were treated as single units for association and clustering because of strong linkage in the cohort. Among about 360 genotyped donors of the cohort, an average of roughly 240,000 unique TCR beta nucleotide sequences were sequenced per donor, roughly 18% of them non-productive.

Trimming leaves V shorter by 10 bases and J shorter by 1 base, with the junction holding 7 bases beyond the gene matches. From the germline V gene, CDR1 is SGHRS and CDR2 is YFSETQ. Its CDR3 holds 14 amino acids, cysteine through phenylalanine. Only the CDR3 DNA is retained, 42 bases long and in frame from the first base. The cohort consisted of 666 healthy bone marrow donors. All cohort members were sampled while nominally healthy, although unrecorded immune exposures were likely present. The donor tested CMV seronegative, placing the donor among the 300 to 400 seronegative members of the cohort. Every donor gave a peripheral blood sample, and the peripheral blood mononuclear cells from that sample were used for TCR beta sequencing. The Qiagen DNeasy Blood Extraction Kit was used to extract genomic DNA from the blood cell samples. Overall study outcomes, separate from this receptor: Correlated functional status among segregating V segments might reflect linkage disequilibrium, but an unknown experimental factor could not be ruled out. A later analysis found that HLA-associated TCR beta chains were more clonally expanded and had lower generation probabilities than equally common non-associated chains. Strong co-occurrence of HLA alleles, especially DR and DQ, made assigning TCR associations to individual alleles difficult. Compared with the 666-donor mean, donors in an Asian-associated ancestry cluster had fewer N-insertions in productive TCRs, according to a later genetic analysis. In a later analysis, some 18,000 TCR beta sequences were associated with specific HLA alleles at a false discovery rate of 0.05. A cluster of highly shared sequence variants was judged likely to be a technical artifact of the sequencing pipeline. The earlier analysis of about 600 of the donors excluded about 16 rarely observed V segments, including chromosome 9 orphons, because counts were too low. Immune exposure information for the cohort was limited to CMV serostatus. According to a later analysis, parvovirus B19, influenza, CMV and Epstein-Barr virus appeared linked to several top co-occurrence clusters. A further reported finding was that TCR beta sequences accurately predicted the HLA-A and HLA-B alleles for most subjects in the first cohort. In vitro tests confirmed that three of the cytomegalovirus-associated TCR beta chains recognize cytomegalovirus antigens. The classifier was reported to diagnose cytomegalovirus status with high specificity and sensitivity in both the original and validation cohorts. Most TCR sequences were observed very rarely across donors, whereas some public TCRs were present in many individuals. Because some donors lacked HLA typing at each locus, the association tests relied only on the typed subset. The 87-base-pair reads could not distinguish some IMGT-functional V segments, including TRBV6-2 and TRBV6-3, so those segments were excluded. V-gene and J-gene trimming of TCR beta chains was associated with a missense DCLRE1C variant in a later genetic analysis, and the association was replicated in an independent cohort. According to a later analysis, TCR association rates differed among HLA loci, with DRB1 alleles showing the most associated TCRs and HLA-C alleles showing the fewest. Only TCR beta chains were sequenced in this cohort, and the absence of alpha or paired-chain data limited detectable features. It was suggested by the authors that the approach could potentially be generalized to other disease states and immunological phenotypes. The presence/absence analyses assumed that sequencing depth was roughly uniform across donors, and that assumption may not be true. Most CMV-associated TCR beta chains appeared to be HLA-restricted in a later analysis, and the HLA associations seemed to be driven largely by CMV exposure. A total of roughly 160 TCR beta chains were listed by the study as associated with cytomegalovirus. In an earlier analysis of 587 of the donors, most TCR beta V segments were observed in productive rearrangements about 87% or about 30% of the time, broadly matching IMGT annotations.

Sequencing was carried out using PBMCs. This receptor was identified in a man between 45 and 60 years old in good health and CMV-seronegative. The receptor chain draws on TRBV5-1 and TRBJ1-2, with 10 central nucleotides matching TRBD1. The CDR3 reads as follows: CASGQGGLNYGYTF. The DNA is as follows: TGCGCCTCCGGACAGGGGGGACTTAACTATGGCTACACCTTC.